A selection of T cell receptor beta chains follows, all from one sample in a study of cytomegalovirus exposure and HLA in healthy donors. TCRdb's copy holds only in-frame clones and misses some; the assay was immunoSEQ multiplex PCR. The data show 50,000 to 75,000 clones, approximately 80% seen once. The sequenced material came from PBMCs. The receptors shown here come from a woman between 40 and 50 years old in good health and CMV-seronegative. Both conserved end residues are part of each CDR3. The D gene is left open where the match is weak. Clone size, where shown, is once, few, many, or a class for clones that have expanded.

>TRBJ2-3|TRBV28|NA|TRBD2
CASSLTSTSGRFRGTDTQYF
TGTGCCAGCAGTTTAACTTCTACTAGCGGGAGGTTCCGTGGCACAGATACGCAGTATTTT
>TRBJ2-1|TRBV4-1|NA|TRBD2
CASSLGASGSYNEQFF
TGCGCCAGCAGCCTCGGGGCTAGCGGGAGCTACAATGAGCAGTTCTTC
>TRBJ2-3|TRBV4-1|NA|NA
CASSRGYAGPLGTDTQYF
TGCGCCAGCAGCCGGGGGTATGCGGGGCCATTGGGCACAGATACGCAGTATTTT
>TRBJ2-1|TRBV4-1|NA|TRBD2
CASSPMGLAGFKQFF
TGCGCCAGCAGCCCTATGGGACTAGCGGGTTTTAAGCAGTTCTTC
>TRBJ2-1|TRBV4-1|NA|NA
CASSSLTSNNEQFF
TGCGCCAGCAGCTCCCTGACTAGTAACAATGAGCAGTTCTTC
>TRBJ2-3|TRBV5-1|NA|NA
CASSSPRDLGTDTQYF
TGCGCCAGCAGCTCGCCTCGAGATCTAGGCACAGATACGCAGTATTTT
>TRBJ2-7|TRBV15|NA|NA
CATSRGAGPYEQYF
TGTGCCACCAGCAGAGGGGCAGGGCCTTACGAGCAGTACTTC
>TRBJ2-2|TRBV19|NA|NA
CASSISSANTGELFF
TGTGCCAGTAGTATATCTAGCGCAAACACCGGGGAGCTGTTTTTT
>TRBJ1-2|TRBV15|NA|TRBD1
CATSPGQGDGYTF
TGTGCCACCAGCCCGGGACAGGGCGATGGCTACACCTTC
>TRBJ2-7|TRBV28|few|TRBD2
CASSYPAGGPNEQYF
TGTGCCAGCAGTTACCCAGCGGGAGGGCCCAACGAGCAGTACTTC
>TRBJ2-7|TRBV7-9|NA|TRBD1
CASSLEPGQGAREQYF
TGTGCCAGCAGCTTAGAGCCGGGACAGGGGGCGAGGGAGCAGTACTTC
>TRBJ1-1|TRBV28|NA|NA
CASSADFIGEDTEAFF
TGTGCCAGCAGTGCGGACTTTATAGGGGAGGACACTGAAGCTTTCTTT
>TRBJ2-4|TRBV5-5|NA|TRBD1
CASSVTGGFSAKNIQYF
TGTGCCAGCAGCGTAACAGGGGGCTTCTCTGCTAAAAACATTCAGTACTTC
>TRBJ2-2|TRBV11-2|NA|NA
CASILGNTGELFF
TGTGCCAGCATCCTAGGGAACACCGGGGAGCTGTTTTTT